The present entry profiles one T cell receptor (beta chain) with its context. The antigen it binds to is not known. Base qualities are not recorded, but no much larger clone differs from it by a single base. For sequencing of the TCRbeta CDR3 region, genomic DNA was extracted from the sorted cells. The immunoSEQ Assay was used to sequence the TCRbeta CDR3 regions. Imported from immuneACCESS, the table was reduced by TCRdb to in-frame sequences with V and J called. These copies leave out some clones; in studies compared against another copy, an unresolved V gene accounts for under half, and the cause of the remainder is not known. This sample has some 34,000 clones in its table, and roughly 83% of those were observed once. The ten largest clones capture around a fifth of the sample. The data were obtained in a study of OX40 agonist ivuxolimab in advanced cancers. Background for the entire study: Ivuxolimab, which targeted the costimulatory receptor OX40 (CD134), was an agonistic, fully human IgG2 monoclonal antibody. The dose-escalation cohort was approximately 83% male with a mean age of about 65 years, ranging from 23 to 79. Prior anti-PD-1, anti-PD-L1 or anti-CTLA-4 therapy was permitted, and checkpoint inhibitors had been received by around 39% of dose-escalation patients. Partial responses were achieved by three dose-escalation patients, of whom one had hepatocellular carcinoma and two had cutaneous melanoma. Of the 50 to 55 dose-escalation patients, hepatocellular carcinoma was present in around 20, melanoma in roughly 15, renal cell carcinoma in 9 and head and neck cancer in 9. Intravenous ivuxolimab was administered to patients every 2 weeks at six dose levels: 0.01, 0.1, 0.3, 1.5, 3 and 10 mg/kg. The paper describes the monotherapy dose-escalation part (N of about 47 patients) of the phase I trial of ivuxolimab. The point of sequencing TCRbeta in the periphery was to test whether ivuxolimab changed TCR sequence diversity and drove clonal T-cell expansion. What the research found in general, with its limitations: The antigen specificity of the peripheral T cells that underwent clonal expansion was not determined. Partial responders in the 0.1-3.0 mg/kg groups had among the lowest normalized peripheral clonal expansion, especially among CD8+ T cells. Low levels of normalized T-cell clonal expansion were also seen in some patients who did not respond. Clonal expansion of both CD4+ and CD8+ blood T cells was observed from baseline to week 6 at doses 0.1 to 3.0 mg/kg. On average, CD8+ T cells showed more expanded clones than CD4+ T cells after ivuxolimab.

CDR1 and CDR2, per the germline V gene, are LGHNA and YNFKEQ. The junction shows trimming of 1 base on V and 11 bases on J, and the gene matches do not reach 1 base of it. The CDR3 sequence holds 12 residues, the cysteine and phenylalanine included. CDR3 DNA only is kept here, 36 bases in frame from base 1. The trial excluded patients who had a history of autoimmune disease or were on systemic immunosuppression. Peripheral blood for TCR sequencing was drawn from every dose cohort at baseline, at cycle 4 day 1 and at cycle 7 day 1. The samples were taken from a phase I, first-in-human, multicenter, open-label dose-escalation trial of ivuxolimab. Adults with locally advanced or metastatic melanoma, renal cell carcinoma, hepatocellular carcinoma or head and neck squamous cell carcinoma were enrolled in the trial. Before TCR sequencing, CD4+ T cells and CD8+ T cells from peripheral blood were sorted into separate populations.

Here the sequenced sample was CD4+ or CD8+ T cells sorted from blood, taken in a trial of the OX40 agonist ivuxolimab. The chain was built from TRBV4-2 and TRBJ2-1; 8 of the junction bases match TRBD2. The origin of this receptor is an adult with an advanced solid tumor such as melanoma, head and neck, liver or kidney cancer. The bases are TGTGCCAGCAGCCAAGGACTAGCGAAGCAGTTCTTC. Translated, it gives CASSQGLAKQFF.